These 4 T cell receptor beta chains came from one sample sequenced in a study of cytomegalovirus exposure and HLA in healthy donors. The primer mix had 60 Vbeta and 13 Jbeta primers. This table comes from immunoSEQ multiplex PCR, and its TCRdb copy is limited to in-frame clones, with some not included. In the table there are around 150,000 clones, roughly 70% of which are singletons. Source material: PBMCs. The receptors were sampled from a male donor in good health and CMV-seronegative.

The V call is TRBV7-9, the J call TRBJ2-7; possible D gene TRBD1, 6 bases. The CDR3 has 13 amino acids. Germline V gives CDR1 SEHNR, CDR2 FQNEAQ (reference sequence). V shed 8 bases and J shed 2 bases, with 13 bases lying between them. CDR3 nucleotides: TGTGCCAGCGGGTTTGACAGGCCCTACGAGCAGTACTTC. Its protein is CASGFDRPYEQYF.

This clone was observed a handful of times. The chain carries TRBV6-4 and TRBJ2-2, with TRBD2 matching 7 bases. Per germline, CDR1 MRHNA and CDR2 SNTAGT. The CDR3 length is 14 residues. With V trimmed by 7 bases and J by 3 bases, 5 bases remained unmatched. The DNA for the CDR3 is TGTGCCAGCAAAGAACGGGGGGACACCGGGGAGCTGTTTTTT. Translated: CASKERGDTGELFF.

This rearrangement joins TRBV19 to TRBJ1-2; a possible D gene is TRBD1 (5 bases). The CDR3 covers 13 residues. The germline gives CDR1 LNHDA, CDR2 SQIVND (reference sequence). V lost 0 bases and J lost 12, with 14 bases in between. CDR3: CASSIDTGGAHTF. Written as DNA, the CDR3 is TGTGCCAGTAGTATAGATACAGGCGGCGCGCACACCTTC.

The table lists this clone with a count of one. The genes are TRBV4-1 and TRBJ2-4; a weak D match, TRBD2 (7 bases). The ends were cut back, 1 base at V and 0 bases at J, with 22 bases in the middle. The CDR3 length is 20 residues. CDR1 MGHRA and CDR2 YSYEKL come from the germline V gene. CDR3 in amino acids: CASSQAQGGGVALAKNIQYF. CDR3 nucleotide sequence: TGCGCCAGCAGCCAAGCCCAGGGAGGGGGAGTAGCCCTAGCCAAAAACATTCAGTACTTC.